Shown below are 11 T cell receptor beta chains from a single sample sequenced in a study of OX40 agonist ivuxolimab in advanced cancers. This table comes from immunoSEQ multiplex PCR, and its TCRdb copy is limited to in-frame clones, with some not included. The sample lists tens of thousands of clones, roughly 87% occurring once. Here the sequenced sample was CD4+ or CD8+ T cells sorted from blood, taken in a trial of the OX40 agonist ivuxolimab. These TCRs come from an adult with an advanced solid tumor such as melanoma, head and neck, liver or kidney cancer.

CDR3 sequence: CASSPKEPPPAGPSYEQYV. The CDR3 coding sequence is TGTGCCAGCAGCCCTAAGGAACCCCCCCCAGCGGGACCCTCCTACGAGCAGTACGTC. The rearrangement uses TRBV4-2 and TRBJ2-7; 7 bases agree with TRBD2. The CDR3 is made up of 19 amino acids. V dropped 4 bases and J dropped 0; count of bases not matched to a gene: 18. Germline values: CDR1 LGHNA, CDR2 YNFKEQ.

This chain joins TRBV4-1 and TRBJ1-5; no definite D call. CDR1 MGHRA and CDR2 YSYEKL come from the germline V gene. The CDR3 extends over 12 amino acids. The V end lost 3 bases, the J end lost 5 bases, and 5 bases lay between the germline ends. CDR3 DNA sequence: TGCGCCAGCAGCCAGCCGTATCAGCCCCAGCATTTT. Translated: CASSQPYQPQHF.

This rearrangement joins TRBV2 to TRBJ1-2, with TRBD1 matching 9 bases. Germline CDR1 SNHLY, CDR2 FYNNEI. V was clipped by 7 bases and J by 3 bases; unmatched bases: 6. This CDR3 contains 14 residues. The CDR3 reads CASTDRGRHYGYTF. The CDR3 nucleotides are TGTGCCAGCACCGACAGGGGGAGACACTATGGCTACACCTTC.

CDR3 sequence (DNA): TGTGCCAGCAGCGTAGGAGGGCAGCCTAACTATGGCTACACCTTC. Its protein is CASSVGGQPNYGYTF. V usage is TRBV9 and J usage is TRBJ1-2; D not certain. Trimming pared 0 bases from V and 0 bases from J, leaving 9 bases between. Per germline, CDR1 SGDLS and CDR2 YYNGEE. The CDR3 runs 15 residues.

The chain uses TRBV2 and TRBJ2-2; no firm D call. Trimming shortened V by 6 bases and J by 2 bases, and 13 bases separated the two germline ends. Germline V lookup: CDR1 SNHLY, CDR2 FYNNEI. This CDR3 contains 15 residues. CDR3 amino acids: CASSRSLTNTGELFF. CDR3 DNA: TGTGCCAGCAGCCGATCTCTCACAAACACCGGGGAGCTGTTTTTT.

This rearrangement joins TRBV9 to TRBJ2-1, with 10 bases lining up with TRBD2. V shed 4 bases and J 3 bases; nucleotides not matched to a gene: 19. Germline CDR1 SGDLS, CDR2 YYNGEE. There are 20 residues in the CDR3. CDR3 sequence: CASSPHNPIPGLAFYNEQFF. The CDR3 DNA is TGTGCCAGCAGCCCACACAATCCCATCCCGGGACTAGCGTTCTACAATGAGCAGTTCTTC.

The chain recombines TRBV7-2 with TRBJ2-3, with D perhaps matching TRBD1 (5 bases). This CDR3 is 13 amino acids long. Germline CDR1 reads SGHTA; CDR2 reads FQGNSA. V was cut by 3 bases and J by 5 bases, with 9 bases left in between. The DNA of the CDR3 is TGTGCCAGCAGCTTCGGACACGGAGATACGCAGTATTTT. Translation gives CASSFGHGDTQYF.

The rearrangement uses TRBV28 and TRBJ2-3; TRBD2 aligns across 10 bases. With V trimmed by 3 bases and J by 2 bases, 14 bases remained unmatched. The CDR3 runs 19 residues. Germline CDR1 reads MDHEN; CDR2 reads SYDVKM. The CDR3 spells CASSFEASGRGGSTDTQYF. The CDR3 DNA is TGTGCCAGCAGTTTTGAGGCTAGCGGGAGAGGGGGATCCACAGATACGCAGTATTTT.

The chain has TRBV6-6 and TRBJ2-7, with a weak D call TRBD1 (5 bases). Germline CDR1 MNHNY, CDR2 SVGAGI (reference sequence). Trimming took 4 bases from V and 6 from J, leaving 16 bases between them. There are 14 residues in the CDR3. CDR3 in amino acids: CASSLVSQRGEQYV. As DNA, the CDR3 is TGTGCCAGCAGTTTAGTTTCCCAAAGGGGCGAGCAGTACGTC.

V and J are TRBV4-3 and TRBJ2-1; D assignment may be TRBD1 or TRBD2 (5 bases each). Germline V gene data show CDR1 as LGHNA and CDR2 as YSLEER. The V end lost 6 bases, the J end lost 12 bases, and 12 bases lay between the germline ends. The CDR3 has 11 amino acids. CDR3 nucleotide sequence: TGCGCCAGCAGTTCTGGGACGCGGCAGTTCTTC. As protein: CASSSGTRQFF.

The V gene is TRBV19, the J gene TRBJ2-7, with unresolved D. This CDR3 contains 13 residues. V was pared by 5 bases and J by 0 bases, with 8 bases between. CDR1 and CDR2 (germline): LNHDA, SQIVND (reference sequence). The CDR3 nucleotides are TGTGCCAGTAGTCTATCCTACTCCTACGAGCAGTACTTC. As protein: CASSLSYSYEQYF.